The sample holds many counts of the clone carrying this TCR beta chain. Its target is unknown. TCRdb redid the calling of the reads with MiXCR, one entry per CDR3 protein. The table shows approximately 150,000 distinct CDR3 sequences, with over 15% occurring only once. The data were obtained in a study of T cell repertoires in cytomegalovirus infection. Study in general: Public TCR beta signatures marked donors with CMV infection and the matching HLA. Regarding the study as a whole: Totalled public TCR beta family frequency picked out people who carried CMV plus the relevant HLA. CMV-specific TCR beta clonotypes restricted by HLA-C dominated the ex vivo response.

Looked up from germline, CDR1 is SEHNR and CDR2 is FQNEAQ (reference sequence). The CDR3 spans 16 residues. Trimming cost V 1 base and J 0 bases, with 12 bases left between them. The chain employs TRBV7-9 and TRBJ1-2; no firm D call. The sequence was obtained from a human donor in good health (CMV status not recorded). Some clones in this sample may be carry-over from other donors' samples. Sequenced material: CD8+ T cells from PBMCs. The CDR3 nucleotides read TGTGCCAGCAGCTTAGTCTCGGCAGGAGCTAACTATGGCTACACCTTC. This gives the protein CASSLVSAGANYGYTF.